A selection of T cell receptor beta chains follows, all from one sample in a study of T cells expressing NK-cell markers. Following a re-call of the 5' RACE reads, TCRdb has one entry per CDR3 protein and lacks DNA. The sample includes about 160,000 distinct CDR3 sequences. The specimen sequenced was blood T cells: a sorted CD56 or NKG2C T cell subset, CD4+ or CD8+ T cells, or bulk PBMC T cells (not recorded which). These receptors were collected from a woman between 18 and 70 years old in good health. Both conserved end residues are part of each CDR3. Expanded clones get a size class; other rows say once, few or many, or leave the size out.

v_call: TRBV20-1; clone_size: NA; j_call: TRBJ2-1; cdr3_aa: CSAPGLAGSYEFF
v_call: TRBV7-3; clone_size: NA; j_call: TRBJ1-1; cdr3_aa: CASSPLVESEAFF
v_call: TRBV5-1; clone_size: NA; j_call: TRBJ1-2; cdr3_aa: CASSPVLRNYGYTF
v_call: TRBV5-1; clone_size: NA; j_call: TRBJ1-1; cdr3_aa: CASSPGQGWGAEAFF
v_call: TRBV5-1; clone_size: medium-sized; j_call: TRBJ2-7; cdr3_aa: CASSSSGYEQYF
v_call: TRBV20-1; clone_size: NA; j_call: TRBJ2-5; cdr3_aa: CSASGTDQETQYF
v_call: TRBV5-5; clone_size: NA; j_call: TRBJ2-1; cdr3_aa: CASSLFPGHNEQFF
v_call: TRBV30; clone_size: NA; j_call: TRBJ1-2; cdr3_aa: CAWSLQNYGYTF
v_call: TRBV5-1; clone_size: NA; j_call: TRBJ1-4; cdr3_aa: CASSRGGNEKLFF
v_call: TRBV20-1; clone_size: NA; j_call: TRBJ2-1; cdr3_aa: CSARGGYNEQFF
v_call: TRBV24-1; clone_size: NA; j_call: TRBJ2-7; cdr3_aa: CAGSRDRGTHEQYF
v_call: TRBV4-1; clone_size: NA; j_call: TRBJ2-3; cdr3_aa: CASSQDKIVRHTQYF
v_call: TRBV11-2; clone_size: NA; j_call: TRBJ2-1; cdr3_aa: CASSLASGLKFF
v_call: TRBV4-1; clone_size: NA; j_call: TRBJ1-1; cdr3_aa: CASSQEIVVGRAAFF
v_call: TRBV3-1; clone_size: NA; j_call: TRBJ2-1; cdr3_aa: CASSQERGWDEQFF
v_call: TRBV12-3/TRBV12-4; clone_size: NA; j_call: TRBJ2-3; cdr3_aa: CASRPGTSGPEPQYF